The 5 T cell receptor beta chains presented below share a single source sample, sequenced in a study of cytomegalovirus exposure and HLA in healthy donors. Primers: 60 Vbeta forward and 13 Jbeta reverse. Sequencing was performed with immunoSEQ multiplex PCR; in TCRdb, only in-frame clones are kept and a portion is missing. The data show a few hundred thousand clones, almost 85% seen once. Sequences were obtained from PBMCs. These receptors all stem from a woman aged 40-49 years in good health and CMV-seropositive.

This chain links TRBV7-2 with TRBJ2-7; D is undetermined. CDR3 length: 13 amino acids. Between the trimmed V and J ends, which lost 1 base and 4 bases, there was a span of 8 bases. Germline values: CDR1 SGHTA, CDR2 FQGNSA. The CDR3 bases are TGTGCCAGCAGCTTAGATGGCAATTACGAGCAGTACTTC. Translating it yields CASSLDGNYEQYF. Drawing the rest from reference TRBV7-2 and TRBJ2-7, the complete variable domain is GAGVSQSPSNKVTEKGKDVELRCDPISGHTALYWYRQSLGQGLEFLIYFQGNSAPDKSGLPSDRFSAERTGGSVSTLTIQRTQQEDSAVYLCASSLDGNYEQYFGPGTRLTVT.

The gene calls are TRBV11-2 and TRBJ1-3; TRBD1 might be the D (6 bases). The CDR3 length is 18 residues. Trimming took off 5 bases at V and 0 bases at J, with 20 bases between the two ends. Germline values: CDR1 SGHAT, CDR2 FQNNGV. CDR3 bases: TGTGCCAGCAGCCATTCCGGGACAACCACAACCTCTGGAAACACCATATATTTT. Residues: CASSHSGTTTTSGNTIYF. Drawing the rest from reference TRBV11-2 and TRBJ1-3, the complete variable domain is EAGVAQSPRYKIIEKRQSVAFWCNPISGHATLYWYQQILGQGPKLLIQFQNNGVVDDSQLPKDRFSAERLKGVDSTLKIQPAKLEDSAVYLCASSHSGTTTTSGNTIYFGEGSWLTVV.

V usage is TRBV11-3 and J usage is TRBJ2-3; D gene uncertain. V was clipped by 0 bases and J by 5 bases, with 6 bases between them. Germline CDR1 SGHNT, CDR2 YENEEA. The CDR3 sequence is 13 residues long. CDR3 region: CASSLDHVDTQYF. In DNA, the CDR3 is TGTGCCAGCAGCTTAGATCATGTAGATACGCAGTATTTT.

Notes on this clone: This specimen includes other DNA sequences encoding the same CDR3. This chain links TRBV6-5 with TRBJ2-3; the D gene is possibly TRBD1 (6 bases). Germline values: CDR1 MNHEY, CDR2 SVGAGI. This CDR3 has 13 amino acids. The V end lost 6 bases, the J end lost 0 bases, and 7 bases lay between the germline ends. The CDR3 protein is CASRQGSTDTQYF. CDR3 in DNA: TGTGCCAGCAGACAGGGTAGCACAGATACGCAGTATTTT.

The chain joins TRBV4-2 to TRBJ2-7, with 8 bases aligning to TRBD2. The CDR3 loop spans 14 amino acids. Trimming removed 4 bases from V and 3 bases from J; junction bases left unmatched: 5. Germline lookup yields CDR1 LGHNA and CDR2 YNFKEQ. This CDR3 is CASSLGRAGYEQYF. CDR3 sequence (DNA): TGTGCCAGCAGCCTCGGGAGGGCGGGCTACGAGCAGTACTTC.